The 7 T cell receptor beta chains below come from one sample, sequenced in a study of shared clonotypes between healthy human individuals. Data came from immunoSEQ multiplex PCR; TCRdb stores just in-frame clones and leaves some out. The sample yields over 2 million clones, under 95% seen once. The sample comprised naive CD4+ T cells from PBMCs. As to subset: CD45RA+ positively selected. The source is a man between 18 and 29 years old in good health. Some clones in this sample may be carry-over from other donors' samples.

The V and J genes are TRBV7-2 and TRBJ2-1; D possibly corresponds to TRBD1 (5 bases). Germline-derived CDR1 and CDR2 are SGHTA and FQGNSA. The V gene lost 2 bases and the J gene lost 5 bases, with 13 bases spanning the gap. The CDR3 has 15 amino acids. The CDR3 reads CASSLQGLADNEQFF. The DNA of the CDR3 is TGTGCCAGCAGCTTACAGGGCCTTGCCGACAATGAGCAGTTCTTC.

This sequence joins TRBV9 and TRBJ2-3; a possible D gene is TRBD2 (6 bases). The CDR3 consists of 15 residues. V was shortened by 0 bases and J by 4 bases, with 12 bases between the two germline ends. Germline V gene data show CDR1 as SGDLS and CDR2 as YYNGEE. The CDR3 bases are TGTGCCAGCAGCGTAGGAGGGACTTGGCCAGATACGCAGTATTTT. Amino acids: CASSVGGTWPDTQYF.

CDR3 residues: CASLGTSYHEQFF. The CDR3 DNA sequence: TGTGCCAGCTTGGGGACTTCATACCATGAGCAGTTCTTC. The V and J genes are TRBV11-2 and TRBJ2-1; D may be TRBD2 (6 bases). V was cut by 8 bases and J by 8 bases, with 16 bases left in between. Germline-derived CDR1 and CDR2 are SGHAT and FQNNGV. The CDR3 is 13 amino acids.

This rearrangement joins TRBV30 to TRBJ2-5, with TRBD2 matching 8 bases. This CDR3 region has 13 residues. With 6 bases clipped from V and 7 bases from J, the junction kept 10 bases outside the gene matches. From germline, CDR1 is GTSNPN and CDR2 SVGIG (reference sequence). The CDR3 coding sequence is TGTGCCTGCAGGACTAGCCCCCTTACGACCCAGTACTTC. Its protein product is CACRTSPLTTQYF.

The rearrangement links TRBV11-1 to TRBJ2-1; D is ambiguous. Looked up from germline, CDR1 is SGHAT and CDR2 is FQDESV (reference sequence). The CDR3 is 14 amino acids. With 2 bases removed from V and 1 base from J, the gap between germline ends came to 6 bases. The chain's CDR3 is CASSLRASYNEQFF. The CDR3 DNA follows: TGTGCCAGCAGCTTACGGGCTTCCTACAATGAGCAGTTCTTC. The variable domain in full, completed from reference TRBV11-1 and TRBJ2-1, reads EAEVAQSPRYKITEKSQAVAFWCDPISGHATLYWYRQILGQGPELLVQFQDESVVDDSQLPKDRFSAERLKGVDSTLKIQPAELGDSAMYLCASSLRASYNEQFFGPGTRLTVL.

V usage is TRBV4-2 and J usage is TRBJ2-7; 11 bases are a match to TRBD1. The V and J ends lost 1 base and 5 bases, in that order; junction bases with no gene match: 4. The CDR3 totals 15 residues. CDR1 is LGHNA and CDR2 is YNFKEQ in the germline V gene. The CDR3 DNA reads TGTGCCAGCAGCCAAGTCAGGACAGGGGGCCACGAGCAGTACTTC. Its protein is CASSQVRTGGHEQYF.

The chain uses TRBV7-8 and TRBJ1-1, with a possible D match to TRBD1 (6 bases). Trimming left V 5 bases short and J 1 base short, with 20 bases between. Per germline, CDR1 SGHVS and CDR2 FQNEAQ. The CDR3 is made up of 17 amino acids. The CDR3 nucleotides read TGTGCCAGCAGCCCTAAAGGGGGAAGGGGATCGAACACTGAAGCTTTCTTT. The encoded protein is CASSPKGGRGSNTEAFF.